The 15 T cell receptor beta chains below all came from one sample that was sequenced in a study of cytomegalovirus exposure and HLA in healthy donors. Primers for the PCR totalled 60 Vbeta and 13 Jbeta. Only in-frame clones appear in the TCRdb table, and some are missing; sequencing was by immunoSEQ multiplex PCR. Among about 170,000 clones listed, around 78% were seen once. The specimen was PBMCs. These receptors were taken from a woman in her twenties or thirties in good health and CMV-seropositive.

CDR3 sequence reads: CVRSPRTGSAGYTF. CDR3 bases: TGTGTCAGAAGCCCCCGGACAGGGTCAGCTGGCTACACCTTC. V gene TRBV7-5 combines with J gene TRBJ1-2; the DNA was not compared with TRBD1, the D call given in the table. TRBV7-5 counts as a pseudogene. This CDR3 is 14 amino acids long.

This clone was recorded only once. V gene TRBV28 combines with J gene TRBJ1-1; D gene unclear. V gave up 5 bases and J gave up 0 bases, with 7 bases separating them. Germline assignment: CDR1 MDHEN and CDR2 SYDVKM. The length of the CDR3 is 13 residues. CDR3: CASSTHMNTEAFF. The CDR3 nucleotides read TGTGCCAGCAGTACCCACATGAACACTGAAGCTTTCTTT.

The chain employs TRBV5-4 and TRBJ2-6, with 9 nucleotides matching TRBD1. The germline gives CDR1 SGHNT, CDR2 YYREEE (reference sequence). This CDR3 comprises 18 residues. J was trimmed by 4 bases and V by 4 bases; bases with no gene match: 12. The CDR3, as DNA: TGTGCCAGCAGCGCGGACAGGGGAATCGGTCTGGGGGCCAACGTCCTGACTTTC. Protein product: CASSADRGIGLGANVLTF.

This chain links TRBV29-1 with TRBJ2-2, with TRBD1 matching over 7 bases. The CDR3 has 14 amino acids. Germline CDR1 is SQVTM and CDR2 is ANQGSEA. V was clipped by 7 bases and J by 3 bases; unmatched bases: 8. CDR3 in amino acids: CSGAQGVYTGELFF. The CDR3 nucleotides read TGCAGCGGAGCGCAGGGGGTTTACACCGGGGAGCTGTTTTTT.

The rearrangement uses TRBV7-2 and TRBJ1-6; D is perhaps TRBD1 (5 bases). V was trimmed by 7 bases and J by 9 bases, leaving 25 bases between them. Germline-derived CDR1 and CDR2 are SGHTA and FQGNSA. The CDR3 runs to 17 residues. The CDR3 DNA follows: TGTGCCAGCAACCCTTCGGGGGGGACTTCCAACCCTTCACCCCTCCACTTT. This gives the protein CASNPSGGTSNPSPLHF. Full variable domain (rest looked up from reference TRBV7-2 and TRBJ1-6): GAGVSQSPSNKVTEKGKDVELRCDPISGHTALYWYRQSLGQGLEFLIYFQGNSAPDKSGLPSDRFSAERTGGSVSTLTIQRTQQEDSAVYLCASNPSGGTSNPSPLHFGNGTRLTVT.

The chain combines TRBV30 with TRBJ1-3, with 9 bases fitting TRBD1. From germline, CDR1 is GTSNPN and CDR2 SVGIG (reference sequence). The junction had 5 bases not matched to a gene; V was cut back by 5 bases and J by 3 bases. The CDR3 consists of 14 residues. This chain's CDR3 is CAWQTGGLGNTIYF. For the CDR3, the DNA is TGTGCCTGGCAGACAGGGGGACTTGGAAACACCATATATTTT.

The chain joins TRBV18 to TRBJ2-5, with D possibly matching TRBD1 (6 bases). Trimming removed 5 bases from V and 5 bases from J, with 15 bases in between. CDR1 and CDR2 from the germline V gene are KGHSH and LQKENI. This CDR3 has 14 residues. Here the CDR3 DNA reads TGTGCCAGCTCATACGACAGGCTGTTGGAGACCCAGTACTTC. Protein: CASSYDRLLETQYF. The full variable domain, its missing parts supplied by reference TRBV18 and TRBJ2-5, is NAGVMQNPRHLVRRRGQEARLRCSPMKGHSHVYWYRQLPEEGLKFMVYLQKENIIDESGMPKERFSAEFPKEGPSILRIQQVVRGDSAAYFCASSYDRLLETQYFGPGTRLLVL.

The chain joins TRBV28 to TRBJ1-5; D is uncertain. V dropped 2 bases and J dropped 0 bases, with 11 bases sitting between them. CDR1 and CDR2 from the germline V gene are MDHEN and SYDVKM. The CDR3 loop spans 16 amino acids. The CDR3 sequence: CASSLGGHISNQPQHF. For the CDR3, the DNA is TGTGCCAGCAGTTTAGGCGGCCACATTAGCAATCAGCCCCAGCATTTT.

CDR3 DNA sequence: TGTGCCAGCAGCCCTCTTAAGCGGGGGGGACTAACCGGGGAGCTGTTTTTT. It encodes CASSPLKRGGLTGELFF. The chain uses TRBV7-8 and TRBJ2-2, with 10 bases matching TRBD2. V trimming: 5 bases; J trimming: 5 bases; junction bases outside the gene matches: 11. Germline CDR1 is SGHVS and CDR2 is FQNEAQ. CDR3 size: 17 residues. The complete variable domain, with remaining parts taken from reference TRBV7-8 and TRBJ2-2, reads GAGVSQSPRYKVAKRGQDVALRCDPISGHVSLFWYQQALGQGPEFLTYFQNEAQLDKSGLPSDRFFAERPEGSVSTLKIQRTQQEDSAVYLCASSPLKRGGLTGELFFGEGSRLTVL.

The chain uses TRBV4-3 and TRBJ2-1, with D possibly being TRBD1 (5 bases). The CDR3 has 17 residues. Trimming took off 0 bases at V and 0 bases at J, with 12 bases between the two ends. The germline V gene encodes CDR1 LGHNA and CDR2 YSLEER. The CDR3 DNA sequence: TGCGCCAGCAGCCAAGATGGGGCAGAGAGCTCCTACAATGAGCAGTTCTTC. Translating gives CASSQDGAESSYNEQFF.

The chain is built from TRBV27 and TRBJ2-1, with unresolved D. The germline gives CDR1 MNHEY, CDR2 SMNVEV (reference sequence). V lost 7 bases and J lost 9, with 22 bases in between. The length of the CDR3 is 15 residues. This CDR3 is CASTRSREKMVEQFF. As DNA, the CDR3 is TGTGCCAGCACTCGTTCTCGCGAGAAGATGGTTGAGCAGTTCTTC.

This chain links TRBV2 with TRBJ1-5; D is uncertain. V lost 7 bases and J 0 bases, leaving 7 bases between the germline ends. The CDR3 consists of 13 residues. In germline, CDR1 is SNHLY, CDR2 FYNNEI. In DNA form, the CDR3 reads TGTGCCAGCAACGGGGATAGCAATCAGCCCCAGCATTTT. It encodes CASNGDSNQPQHF.

The chain uses TRBV7-2 and TRBJ1-6; D perhaps matches TRBD1 (6 bases). Between the trimmed V and J ends, which lost 5 bases and 3 bases, there was a span of 11 bases. Germline V CDR1 and CDR2: SGHTA, FQGNSA. CDR3 size: 15 residues. CDR3 residues: CASSGRGIYNSPLHF. The CDR3 DNA is TGTGCCAGCAGCGGCAGGGGTATCTATAATTCACCCCTCCACTTT.

The chain recombines TRBV12-5 with TRBJ1-5, with 7 bases that match TRBD1. V lost 2 bases, J lost 5 bases, and 6 bases stayed unmatched. This CDR3 comprises 15 residues. Germline CDR1 and CDR2: LGHNT and FRNRAP. The CDR3 DNA is TGTGCTAGTGGTTTGACACAGGGGATGGATCAGCCCCAGCATTTT. Translated, it gives CASGLTQGMDQPQHF.

The V call is TRBV28, the J call TRBJ1-2; D is undetermined. Germline V gene sequence: CDR1 MDHEN, CDR2 SYDVKM. The ends were cut back, 9 bases at V and 3 bases at J, with 17 bases in the middle. The CDR3 has 14 amino acids. The DNA of the CDR3 is TGTGCCAGTAGTATATCTAATGTGGACTATGGCTACACCTTC. It specifies CASSISNVDYGYTF.